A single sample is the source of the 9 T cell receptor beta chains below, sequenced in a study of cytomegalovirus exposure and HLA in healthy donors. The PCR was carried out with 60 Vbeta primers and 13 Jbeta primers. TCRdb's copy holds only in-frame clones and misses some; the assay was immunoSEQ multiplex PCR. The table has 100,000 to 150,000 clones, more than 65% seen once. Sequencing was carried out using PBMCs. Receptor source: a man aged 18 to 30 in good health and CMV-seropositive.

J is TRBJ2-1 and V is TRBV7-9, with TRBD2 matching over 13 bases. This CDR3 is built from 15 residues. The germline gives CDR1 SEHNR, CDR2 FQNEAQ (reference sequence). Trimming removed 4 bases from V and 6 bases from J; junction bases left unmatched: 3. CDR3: CASSSGLAGFNEQFF. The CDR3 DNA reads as TGTGCCAGCAGCTCGGGACTAGCGGGGTTCAATGAGCAGTTCTTC.

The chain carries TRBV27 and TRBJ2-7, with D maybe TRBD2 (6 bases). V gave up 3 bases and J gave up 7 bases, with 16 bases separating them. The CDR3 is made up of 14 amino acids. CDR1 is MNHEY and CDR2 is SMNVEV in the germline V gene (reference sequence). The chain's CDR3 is CASSFWGDRGEQYF. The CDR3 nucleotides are TGTGCCAGCAGTTTCTGGGGGGACCGGGGTGAGCAGTACTTC.

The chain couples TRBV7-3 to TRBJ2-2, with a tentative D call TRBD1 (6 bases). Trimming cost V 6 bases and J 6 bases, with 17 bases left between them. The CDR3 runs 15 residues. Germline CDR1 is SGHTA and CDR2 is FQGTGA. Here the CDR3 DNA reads TGTGCCAGCAGTCCACAGGGAGAAGTGTCCGGGGAGCTGTTTTTT. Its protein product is CASSPQGEVSGELFF.

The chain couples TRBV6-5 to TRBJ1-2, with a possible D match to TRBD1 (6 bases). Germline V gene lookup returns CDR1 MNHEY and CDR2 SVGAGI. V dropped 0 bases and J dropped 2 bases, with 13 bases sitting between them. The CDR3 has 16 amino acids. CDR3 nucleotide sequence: TGTGCCAGCAGTTACTCGGGACAACGCCTCAACTATGGCTACACCTTC. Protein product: CASSYSGQRLNYGYTF.

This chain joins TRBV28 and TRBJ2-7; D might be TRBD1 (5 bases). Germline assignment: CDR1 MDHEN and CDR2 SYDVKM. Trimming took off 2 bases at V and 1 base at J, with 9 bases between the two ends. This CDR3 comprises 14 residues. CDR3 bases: TGTGCCAGCAGTTTAGGGGCGGAGTCCTACGAGCAGTACTTC. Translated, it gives CASSLGAESYEQYF. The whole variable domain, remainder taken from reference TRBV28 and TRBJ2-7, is DVKVTQSSRYLVKRTGEKVFLECVQDMDHENMFWYRQDPGLGLRLIYFSYDVKMKEKGDIPEGYSVSREKKERFSLILESASTNQTSMYLCASSLGAESYEQYFGPGTRLTVT.

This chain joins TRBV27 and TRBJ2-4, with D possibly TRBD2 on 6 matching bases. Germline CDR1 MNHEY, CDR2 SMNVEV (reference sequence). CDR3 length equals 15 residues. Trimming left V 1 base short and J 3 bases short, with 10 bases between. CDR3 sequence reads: CASSLLEGGKNIQYF. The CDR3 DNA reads TGTGCCAGCAGTTTATTGGAGGGAGGCAAAAACATTCAGTACTTC.

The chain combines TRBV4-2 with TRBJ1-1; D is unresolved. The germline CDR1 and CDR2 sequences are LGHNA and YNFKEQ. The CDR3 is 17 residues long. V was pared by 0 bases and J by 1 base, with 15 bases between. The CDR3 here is CASSQDRATVGNTEAFF. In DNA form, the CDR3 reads TGTGCCAGCAGCCAAGATCGAGCGACCGTTGGGAACACTGAAGCTTTCTTT.

In DNA, the CDR3 is TGTGCCAGCAGTTGGGGACAGTTCTACTCTGGGGCCAACGTCCTGACTTTC. This sequence encodes CASSWGQFYSGANVLTF. The V call is TRBV27, the J call TRBJ2-6; 7 bases match TRBD1. Germline values: CDR1 MNHEY, CDR2 SMNVEV (reference sequence). The CDR3 runs 17 residues. V gave up 4 bases and J gave up 0 bases; unmatched junction bases: 6.

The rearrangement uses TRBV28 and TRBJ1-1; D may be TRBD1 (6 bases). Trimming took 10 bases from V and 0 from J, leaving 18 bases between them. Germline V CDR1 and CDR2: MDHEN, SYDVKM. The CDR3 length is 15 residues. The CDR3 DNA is TGTGCCACCTATGGGACACTGGCTTTGAACACTGAAGCTTTCTTT. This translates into CATYGTLALNTEAFF.